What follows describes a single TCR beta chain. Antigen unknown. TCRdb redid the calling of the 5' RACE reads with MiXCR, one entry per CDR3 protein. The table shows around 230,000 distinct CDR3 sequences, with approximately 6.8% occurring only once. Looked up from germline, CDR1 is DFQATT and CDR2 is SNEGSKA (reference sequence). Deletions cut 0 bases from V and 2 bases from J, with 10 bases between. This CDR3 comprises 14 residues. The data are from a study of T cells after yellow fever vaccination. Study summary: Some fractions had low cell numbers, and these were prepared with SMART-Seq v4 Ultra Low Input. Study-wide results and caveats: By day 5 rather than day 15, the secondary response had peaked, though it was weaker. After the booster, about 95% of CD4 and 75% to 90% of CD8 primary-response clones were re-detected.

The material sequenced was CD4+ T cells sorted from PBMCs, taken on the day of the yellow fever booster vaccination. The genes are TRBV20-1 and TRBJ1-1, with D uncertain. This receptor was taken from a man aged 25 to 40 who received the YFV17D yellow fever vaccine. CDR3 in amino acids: CSARDGTTNTEAFF. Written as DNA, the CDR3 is TGCAGTGCTAGAGATGGTACAACTAACACTGAAGCTTTCTTT.